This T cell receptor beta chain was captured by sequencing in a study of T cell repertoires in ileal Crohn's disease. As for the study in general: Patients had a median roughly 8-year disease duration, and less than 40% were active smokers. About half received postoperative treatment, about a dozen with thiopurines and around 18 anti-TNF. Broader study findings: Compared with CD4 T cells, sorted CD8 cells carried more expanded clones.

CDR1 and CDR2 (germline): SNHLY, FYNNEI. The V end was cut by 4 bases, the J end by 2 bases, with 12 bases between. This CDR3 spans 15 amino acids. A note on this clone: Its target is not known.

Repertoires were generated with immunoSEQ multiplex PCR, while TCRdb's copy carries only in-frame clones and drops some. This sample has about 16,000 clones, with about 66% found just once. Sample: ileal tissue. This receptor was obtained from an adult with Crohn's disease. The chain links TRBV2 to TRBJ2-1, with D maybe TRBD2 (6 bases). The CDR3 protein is CASSGLAATYNEQFF. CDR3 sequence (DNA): TGTGCCAGCAGTGGCTTAGCGGCCACCTACAATGAGCAGTTCTTC.